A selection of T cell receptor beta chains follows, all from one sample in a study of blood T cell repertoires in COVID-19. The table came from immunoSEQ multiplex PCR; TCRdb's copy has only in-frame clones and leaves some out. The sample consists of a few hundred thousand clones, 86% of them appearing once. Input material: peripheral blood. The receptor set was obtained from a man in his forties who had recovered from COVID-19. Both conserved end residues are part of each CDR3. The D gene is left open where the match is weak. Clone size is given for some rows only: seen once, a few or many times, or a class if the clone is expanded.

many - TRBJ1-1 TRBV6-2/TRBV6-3 CASSLPTDRLWDTEAFF TGTGCCAGCAGCCTCCCGACAGATAGACTGTGGGACACTGAAGCTTTCTTT
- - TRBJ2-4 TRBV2 CASSEGQPLAKNIQYF TGTGCCAGCAGTGAAGGACAGCCCCTAGCCAAAAACATTCAGTACTTC
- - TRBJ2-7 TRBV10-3 CAISESGGQGLGEQYF TGTGCCATCAGTGAGTCGGGTGGGCAGGGATTGGGTGAGCAGTACTTC
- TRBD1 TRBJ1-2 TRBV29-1 CSVGQGQSYTF TGCAGCGTGGGACAGGGACAAAGCTACACCTTC
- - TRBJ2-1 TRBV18 CASSQLGLQGLHEQFF TGTGCCAGCTCACAACTGGGACTCCAAGGCTTGCATGAGCAGTTCTTC
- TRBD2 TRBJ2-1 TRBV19 CASSGAGGLREQFF TGTGCCAGTAGTGGGGCGGGAGGGTTACGGGAGCAGTTCTTC
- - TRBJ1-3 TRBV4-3 CASSRDLQISGNTIYF TGCGCCAGCAGCCGCGATCTACAGATCTCTGGAAACACCATATATTTT
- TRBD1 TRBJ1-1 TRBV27 CASSSRGPTEAFF TGTGCCAGCAGTTCCAGGGGGCCCACTGAAGCTTTCTTT
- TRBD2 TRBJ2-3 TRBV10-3 CAISGGGARTDTQYF TGTGCCATCAGTGGCGGGGGGGCGAGGACAGATACGCAGTATTTT
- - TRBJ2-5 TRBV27 CASSPGGPGTQYF TGTGCCAGCAGCCCCGGGGGGCCAGGGACCCAGTACTTC
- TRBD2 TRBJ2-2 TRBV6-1 CASSDKYQRGAGTGELFF TGTGCCAGCAGTGACAAGTACCAGCGGGGGGCAGGTACCGGGGAGCTGTTTTTT
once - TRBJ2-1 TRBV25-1 CASSEARGNEQFF TGTGCCAGCAGTGAGGCGAGGGGGAATGAGCAGTTCTTC
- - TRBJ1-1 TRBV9 CASSVVEGPRNTEAFF TGTGCCAGCAGCGTAGTGGAGGGGCCGAGGAACACTGAAGCTTTCTTT
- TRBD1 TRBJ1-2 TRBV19 CASSVGQGSYGYTF TGTGCCAGTAGTGTGGGACAGGGGAGCTATGGCTACACCTTC
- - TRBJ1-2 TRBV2 CASSEDSPNYGYTF TGTGCCAGCAGTGAAGACTCCCCAAACTATGGCTACACCTTC